The entry below gives a single TCR beta chain sequence along with its context. Its antigen is undetermined. As for the donors, each was a healthy bone marrow donor. V was pared by 0 bases and J by 7 bases, with 7 bases of the junction left unmatched. This CDR3 has 15 amino acids. Germline V CDR1 and CDR2: LGHNA, YSLEER. The primer mix had 60 Vbeta and 13 Jbeta primers. Profiled with immunoSEQ multiplex PCR; TCRdb holds only in-frame clones, not every one. The data contain 85,000 to 100,000 clones, roughly 75% of them singletons. This record comes from a study of cytomegalovirus exposure and HLA in healthy donors. General study points: Follow-up analysis later connected one missense variant in DCLRE1C with trimming of TCR beta V- and J-genes.

The sequence derives from a woman in her sixties or seventies in good health and CMV-seronegative. Input material: PBMCs. The chain links TRBV4-3 to TRBJ1-2; 8 bases are a match to TRBD1. CDR3 in amino acids: CASSQDVAGGSGYTF. CDR3 nucleotides: TGCGCCAGCAGCCAAGACGTGGCAGGGGGCTCTGGCTACACCTTC.